This T cell receptor beta chain was identified during a study of cytomegalovirus exposure and HLA in healthy donors. On the study more broadly: Within an early data release were 65 million to 90 million unique TCRs drawn from HLA-typed donors. Study conclusions and caveats: Specificity for CMV antigens was confirmed in vitro for a few of the CMV-associated chains. Per a prior analysis, the majority of TCR beta V segments were productive roughly 87% or roughly 30% of the time.

Per the germline V gene, CDR1 is SNHLY and CDR2 is FYNNEI. The junction had 14 bases not matched to a gene; V was cut back by 8 bases and J by 6 bases. CDR3 length equals 15 residues. 60 Vbeta and 13 Jbeta primers were used in PCR. This table comes from immunoSEQ multiplex PCR, and its TCRdb copy is limited to in-frame clones, with some not included. The sample lists 85,000 to 95,000 clones, 76% seen once, with 5.3% in the top ten. Notes on this clone: The antigen is undetermined.

The clonotype originates from a man under 40 in good health and CMV-seropositive. This chain uses TRBV2 with TRBJ2-3, with 7 bases identical to TRBD2. Specimen: PBMCs. CDR3 in DNA: TGTGCCAGCCGGAAGGGAAGCGGGAATTTTGATACGCAGTATTTT. Protein product: CASRKGSGNFDTQYF.